Following are 6 T cell receptor beta chains from one sample sequenced in a study of T cell changes during pregnancy in multiple sclerosis. Profiled with immunoSEQ multiplex PCR; TCRdb holds only in-frame clones, not every one. The table records roughly 40,000 clones, roughly 93% of them present only once. Sample: CD4+ T cells from peripheral blood mononuclear cells, taken after pregnancy. All receptors derive from a female donor with multiple sclerosis, enrolled in a pregnancy study.

The chain is built from TRBV7-2 and TRBJ1-3; D is unresolved. Germline CDR1 SGHTA, CDR2 FQGNSA. The CDR3 is 17 amino acids. V was cut by 5 bases and J by 0 bases, with 17 bases left in between. The CDR3 bases are TGTGCCAGCAGCCAGACACTCGGAATCCCCTCTGGAAACACCATATATTTT. Translating it yields CASSQTLGIPSGNTIYF.

This sequence joins TRBV5-1 and TRBJ2-7, with D possibly TRBD2 on 6 matching bases. Trimming shortened V by 0 bases and J by 3 bases, and 13 bases separated the two germline ends. The CDR3 extends over 15 amino acids. The germline V gene has CDR1 SGHRS and CDR2 YFSETQ. CDR3: CASSLEGLLYYEQYF. Here the CDR3 DNA reads TGCGCCAGCAGCTTGGAGGGACTTCTATACTACGAGCAGTACTTC.

This chain links TRBV4-1 with TRBJ1-2; 10 nucleotides match TRBD1. V shed 3 bases and J 8 bases; nucleotides not matched to a gene: 12. The CDR3 runs 16 residues. The germline gives CDR1 MGHRA, CDR2 YSYEKL. The CDR3 DNA reads as TGCGCCAGCAGCCACTCTAGGACAGGGGGAAGGCAGGGCTACACCTTC. Encoded protein: CASSHSRTGGRQGYTF.

The V gene is TRBV19, the J gene TRBJ2-5; weak D call: TRBD1 (5 bases). The CDR3 runs to 14 residues. Germline V lookup: CDR1 LNHDA, CDR2 SQIVND (reference sequence). Trimming took 1 base from V and 5 from J, leaving 11 bases between them. Written as DNA, the CDR3 is TGTGCCAGTAGTATAGGGGGCGCGGTGGAGACCCAGTACTTC. Translation: CASSIGGAVETQYF. Based on the CDR3 plus reference TRBV19 and TRBJ2-5, the full variable domain is DGGITQSPKYLFRKEGQNVTLSCEQNLNHDAMYWYRQDPGQGLRLIYYSQIVNDFQKGDIAEGYSVSREKKESFPLTVTSAQKNPTAFYLCASSIGGAVETQYFGPGTRLLVL.

The CDR3 coding sequence is TGCGCCAGCAGCTTGGGTAGGGGCGGCACTGAAGCTTTCTTT. Amino acids: CASSLGRGGTEAFF. The chain is built from TRBV5-1 and TRBJ1-1, with TRBD1 as a possible D gene (5 bases). Germline CDR1 reads SGHRS; CDR2 reads YFSETQ. The V end was cut by 0 bases, the J end by 4 bases, with 10 bases between. This CDR3 has 14 amino acids.

CDR3 coding DNA: TGTGCCAGCTCACCGATAGAGGGTGGTGGCTACACCTTC. It translates to CASSPIEGGGYTF. V is TRBV18 and J is TRBJ1-2, with unresolved D. CDR1 and CDR2 from the germline V gene are KGHSH and LQKENI. CDR3 length: 13 residues. With 3 bases removed from V and 7 bases from J, the gap between germline ends came to 12 bases.